A selection of T cell receptor beta chains follows, all from one sample in a study of blood T cell repertoires in COVID-19. Here immunoSEQ multiplex PCR was the method, and the copy in TCRdb shows in-frame clones only, minus some. Of around 230,000 clones listed, approximately 91% were seen once; the top ten hold approximately 0.66%. Input material: peripheral blood. These TCRs come from a man aged 40-50 years with acute or convalescent COVID-19. The CDR3 runs from the conserved cysteine through the conserved F or W. The order of the fields is D gene, V gene, J gene, clone size, CDR3 protein, CDR3 DNA. D genes are given only for firm matches. Clone size is shown for a subset of rows, as once, few, many or a class of expanded clone.

D gene: NA; V gene: TRBV7-9; J gene: TRBJ2-3; clone size: NA; CDR3 protein: CASSSLYGGFTDTQYF; CDR3 DNA: TGTGCCAGCAGCTCCCTCTATGGGGGGTTCACAGATACGCAGTATTTT
D gene: NA; V gene: TRBV6-1; J gene: TRBJ1-5; clone size: NA; CDR3 protein: CASSEYSLANQPQHF; CDR3 DNA: TGTGCCAGCAGTGAATATTCCTTAGCAAATCAGCCCCAGCATTTT
D gene: TRBD2; V gene: TRBV6-5; J gene: TRBJ2-7; clone size: NA; CDR3 protein: CASSQRGNAYEQYF; CDR3 DNA: TGTGCCAGCAGTCAGCGGGGGAATGCCTACGAGCAGTACTTC
D gene: NA; V gene: TRBV5-5; J gene: TRBJ2-1; clone size: NA; CDR3 protein: CASSLYINEQFF; CDR3 DNA: TGTGCCAGCAGCTTGTATATCAATGAGCAGTTCTTC
D gene: NA; V gene: TRBV5-4; J gene: TRBJ2-7; clone size: NA; CDR3 protein: CASRGTFSYEQYF; CDR3 DNA: TGTGCCAGCCGCGGGACTTTCTCCTACGAGCAGTACTTC
D gene: TRBD1; V gene: TRBV27; J gene: TRBJ2-7; clone size: NA; CDR3 protein: CASSLSVGTGHFYEQYF; CDR3 DNA: TGTGCCAGCAGTTTATCTGTTGGGACAGGGCACTTCTACGAGCAGTACTTC
D gene: NA; V gene: TRBV29-1; J gene: TRBJ1-2; clone size: NA; CDR3 protein: CSVEDDFFYGYTF; CDR3 DNA: TGCAGCGTTGAAGATGACTTTTTTTATGGCTACACCTTC
D gene: NA; V gene: TRBV11-3; J gene: TRBJ1-1; clone size: few; CDR3 protein: CASSLDGRGNTEAFF; CDR3 DNA: TGTGCCAGCAGCTTAGATGGCAGGGGGAACACTGAAGCTTTCTTT
D gene: NA; V gene: TRBV6-2/TRBV6-3; J gene: TRBJ2-7; clone size: NA; CDR3 protein: CASSLPFDEQYF; CDR3 DNA: TGTGCCAGCAGTCTACCCTTCGACGAGCAGTACTTC
D gene: NA; V gene: TRBV30; J gene: TRBJ2-7; clone size: NA; CDR3 protein: CAWSVGFLALSYEQYF; CDR3 DNA: TGTGCCTGGAGTGTAGGGTTCCTAGCGCTTTCCTACGAGCAGTACTTC
D gene: TRBD2; V gene: TRBV7-8; J gene: TRBJ2-7; clone size: NA; CDR3 protein: CASSLRGLAGGNFYEQYF; CDR3 DNA: TGTGCCAGCAGCTTACGGGGACTAGCGGGAGGGAACTTCTACGAGCAGTACTTC
D gene: TRBD2; V gene: TRBV4-3; J gene: TRBJ2-1; clone size: NA; CDR3 protein: CASSQEGLAADYEQFF; CDR3 DNA: TGCGCCAGCAGCCAAGAAGGTCTAGCGGCGGACTATGAGCAGTTCTTC
D gene: TRBD1; V gene: TRBV27; J gene: TRBJ2-1; clone size: once; CDR3 protein: CASSPGQGSYNEQFF; CDR3 DNA: TGTGCCAGCAGCCCGGGACAGGGCTCCTACAATGAGCAGTTCTTC
D gene: TRBD1; V gene: TRBV11-2; J gene: TRBJ1-1; clone size: NA; CDR3 protein: CASSLDSRGQTEAFF; CDR3 DNA: TGTGCCAGCAGCTTAGATTCAAGGGGGCAGACTGAAGCTTTCTTT
D gene: NA; V gene: TRBV19; J gene: TRBJ1-1; clone size: NA; CDR3 protein: CASSIEPLGRESTF; CDR3 DNA: TGTGCCAGTAGTATAGAGCCCCTTGGACGGGAGTCCACCTTT
D gene: TRBD1; V gene: TRBV6-5; J gene: TRBJ1-2; clone size: NA; CDR3 protein: CASRPVGQGNYGYTF; CDR3 DNA: TGTGCCAGCAGACCCGTCGGACAGGGTAACTATGGCTACACCTTC
D gene: NA; V gene: TRBV24-1; J gene: TRBJ2-3; clone size: NA; CDR3 protein: CATSPEPSTDTQYF; CDR3 DNA: TGTGCCACCAGTCCGGAGCCGAGCACAGATACGCAGTATTTT
D gene: NA; V gene: TRBV5-1; J gene: TRBJ1-5; clone size: few; CDR3 protein: CASSLGPGSNQPQHF; CDR3 DNA: TGCGCCAGCAGCTTGGGTCCAGGTAGCAATCAGCCCCAGCATTTT
D gene: NA; V gene: TRBV7-8; J gene: TRBJ2-1; clone size: NA; CDR3 protein: CASSNPRHGYNEQFF; CDR3 DNA: TGTGCCAGCAGCAACCCGAGGCATGGCTACAATGAGCAGTTCTTC
D gene: TRBD2; V gene: TRBV4-3; J gene: TRBJ2-2; clone size: NA; CDR3 protein: CASSHGLAGLTGELFF; CDR3 DNA: TGCGCCAGCAGCCACGGACTAGCGGGCCTAACCGGGGAGCTGTTTTTT
D gene: NA; V gene: TRBV7-8; J gene: TRBJ1-1; clone size: NA; CDR3 protein: CASSLGLGLNTEAFF; CDR3 DNA: TGTGCCAGCAGCTTAGGACTGGGACTTAACACTGAAGCTTTCTTT
D gene: TRBD2; V gene: TRBV19; J gene: TRBJ2-1; clone size: NA; CDR3 protein: CASSMLASGRNEQFF; CDR3 DNA: TGTGCCAGTAGTATGCTCGCTAGCGGGAGGAATGAGCAGTTCTTC
D gene: NA; V gene: TRBV3-1/TRBV3-2; J gene: TRBJ2-1; clone size: NA; CDR3 protein: CASSHRGQWDEQFF; CDR3 DNA: TGTGCCAGCAGCCATCGCGGACAGTGGGATGAGCAGTTCTTC
D gene: TRBD1; V gene: TRBV11-2; J gene: TRBJ2-1; clone size: few; CDR3 protein: CASSSRQGAYNEQFF; CDR3 DNA: TGTGCCAGCAGCTCCCGACAGGGGGCATACAATGAGCAGTTCTTC
D gene: NA; V gene: TRBV6-5; J gene: TRBJ2-1; clone size: NA; CDR3 protein: CASSYSRVNEQFF; CDR3 DNA: TGTGCCAGCAGTTACTCACGGGTCAATGAGCAGTTCTTC
D gene: NA; V gene: TRBV19; J gene: TRBJ2-2; clone size: NA; CDR3 protein: CASSIAGSRVSSTGELFF; CDR3 DNA: TGTGCCAGTAGTATCGCCGGCTCGCGGGTCAGTAGCACCGGGGAGCTGTTTTTT
D gene: TRBD1; V gene: TRBV10-3; J gene: TRBJ1-5; clone size: NA; CDR3 protein: CAISESRQGSNQPQHF; CDR3 DNA: TGTGCCATCAGTGAGTCGAGACAGGGTAGCAATCAGCCCCAGCATTTT
D gene: TRBD2; V gene: TRBV19; J gene: TRBJ2-1; clone size: NA; CDR3 protein: CASSIDRGGSTYNEQFF; CDR3 DNA: TGTGCCAGTAGTATAGACCGCGGGGGTTCAACTTACAATGAGCAGTTCTTC
D gene: NA; V gene: TRBV7-2; J gene: TRBJ2-3; clone size: few; CDR3 protein: CASSLGSLSTDTQYF; CDR3 DNA: TGTGCCAGCAGCTTGGGGAGTTTGAGCACAGATACGCAGTATTTT
D gene: NA; V gene: TRBV19; J gene: TRBJ1-3; clone size: NA; CDR3 protein: CASSIGARDTSGNTIYF; CDR3 DNA: TGTGCCAGTAGTATAGGGGCCCGGGACACCTCTGGAAACACCATATATTTT
D gene: TRBD1; V gene: TRBV4-1; J gene: TRBJ2-7; clone size: NA; CDR3 protein: CAARGQGSYEQYF; CDR3 DNA: TGCGCCGCCCGGGGACAGGGGTCCTACGAGCAGTACTTC
D gene: NA; V gene: TRBV9; J gene: TRBJ1-2; clone size: NA; CDR3 protein: CASSGGPNDWGYTF; CDR3 DNA: TGTGCCAGCAGCGGAGGCCCCAATGACTGGGGCTACACCTTC
D gene: NA; V gene: TRBV27; J gene: TRBJ1-1; clone size: NA; CDR3 protein: CASSLQKQAWGTEAFF; CDR3 DNA: TGTGCCAGCAGTTTACAAAAACAGGCCTGGGGCACTGAAGCTTTCTTT
D gene: NA; V gene: TRBV21-1; J gene: TRBJ2-3; clone size: NA; CDR3 protein: CASNRLAGELHTQYF; CDR3 DNA: TGTGCCAGCAACCGACTAGCGGGGGAACTTCATACGCAGTATTTT
D gene: NA; V gene: TRBV6-4; J gene: TRBJ1-2; clone size: NA; CDR3 protein: CASSDSGSRDGYTF; CDR3 DNA: TGTGCCAGCAGTGACTCGGGCAGCAGGGATGGCTACACCTTC
D gene: TRBD1; V gene: TRBV24-1; J gene: TRBJ2-3; clone size: NA; CDR3 protein: CATSARTGLTDTQYF; CDR3 DNA: TGTGCCACCAGTGCCAGGACAGGGTTGACAGATACGCAGTATTTT
D gene: NA; V gene: TRBV27; J gene: TRBJ2-3; clone size: NA; CDR3 protein: CASSLDPRRGRTDTQYF; CDR3 DNA: TGTGCCAGCAGTTTAGACCCACGCAGGGGACGCACAGATACGCAGTATTTT
D gene: TRBD1; V gene: TRBV7-2; J gene: TRBJ1-6; clone size: NA; CDR3 protein: CASSPRGLGTGHSPLHF; CDR3 DNA: TGTGCCAGCAGCCCCCGGGGATTGGGGACAGGGCATTCACCCCTCCACTTT
D gene: TRBD1; V gene: TRBV18; J gene: TRBJ1-1; clone size: NA; CDR3 protein: CASSPGTAGLMATEAFF; CDR3 DNA: TGTGCCAGCTCACCTGGGACAGCTGGTTTGATGGCCACTGAAGCTTTCTTT
D gene: TRBD2; V gene: TRBV5-1; J gene: TRBJ2-5; clone size: NA; CDR3 protein: CASSLRSDGGAGETQYF; CDR3 DNA: TGCGCCAGCAGCTTAAGATCCGACGGGGGGGCCGGAGAGACCCAGTACTTC
D gene: TRBD2; V gene: TRBV7-2; J gene: TRBJ2-1; clone size: NA; CDR3 protein: CASSLAGLAGATNEQFF; CDR3 DNA: TGTGCCAGCAGCTTAGCGGGACTAGCGGGAGCAACCAATGAGCAGTTCTTC
D gene: TRBD1; V gene: TRBV11-2; J gene: TRBJ1-5; clone size: few; CDR3 protein: CASSLGTGVEQHF; CDR3 DNA: TGTGCCAGCAGCTTAGGGACAGGGGTTGAGCAGCATTTT
D gene: TRBD1; V gene: TRBV5-1; J gene: TRBJ2-7; clone size: NA; CDR3 protein: CASSPDRGEQYF; CDR3 DNA: TGCGCCAGCAGCCCGGACAGGGGAGAGCAGTACTTC
D gene: NA; V gene: TRBV9; J gene: TRBJ2-7; clone size: NA; CDR3 protein: CASSPQGTTYEQYF; CDR3 DNA: TGTGCCAGCAGCCCGCAGGGGACAACCTACGAGCAGTACTTC
D gene: TRBD1; V gene: TRBV7-9; J gene: TRBJ1-6; clone size: NA; CDR3 protein: CASSLGQGDNSPLHF; CDR3 DNA: TGTGCCAGCAGCTTGGGACAGGGAGATAATTCACCCCTCCACTTT
D gene: NA; V gene: TRBV6-2/TRBV6-3; J gene: TRBJ2-1; clone size: NA; CDR3 protein: CASSPGQTLYNEQFF; CDR3 DNA: TGTGCCAGCAGCCCAGGACAGACACTCTACAATGAGCAGTTCTTC
D gene: TRBD2; V gene: TRBV5-4; J gene: TRBJ2-1; clone size: NA; CDR3 protein: CASSLTSGSYNEQFF; CDR3 DNA: TGTGCCAGCAGCTTGACTAGCGGATCCTACAATGAGCAGTTCTTC
D gene: TRBD1; V gene: TRBV28; J gene: TRBJ2-2; clone size: NA; CDR3 protein: CATLGGQGANTGELFF; CDR3 DNA: TGTGCCACCCTTGGGGGACAGGGGGCCAACACCGGGGAGCTGTTTTTT
D gene: NA; V gene: TRBV19; J gene: TRBJ2-5; clone size: NA; CDR3 protein: CASSTAAPPETQYF; CDR3 DNA: TGTGCCAGTAGTACAGCGGCCCCTCCGGAGACCCAGTACTTC
D gene: NA; V gene: TRBV11-2; J gene: TRBJ1-2; clone size: few; CDR3 protein: CASSLSPGNYGYTF; CDR3 DNA: TGTGCCAGCAGCTTATCGCCAGGGAACTATGGCTACACCTTC
D gene: TRBD1; V gene: TRBV7-9; J gene: TRBJ2-1; clone size: NA; CDR3 protein: CASSLATRQGRNEQFF; CDR3 DNA: TGTGCCAGCAGCTTAGCAACGAGACAGGGGAGGAATGAGCAGTTCTTC
D gene: NA; V gene: TRBV7-9; J gene: TRBJ1-6; clone size: few; CDR3 protein: CASSLERTALHF; CDR3 DNA: TGTGCCAGCAGCTTAGAAAGGACAGCCCTCCACTTT
D gene: TRBD1; V gene: TRBV30; J gene: TRBJ1-2; clone size: few; CDR3 protein: CAWSPGQGYYGYTF; CDR3 DNA: TGTGCCTGGAGTCCGGGACAGGGGTATTATGGCTACACCTTC